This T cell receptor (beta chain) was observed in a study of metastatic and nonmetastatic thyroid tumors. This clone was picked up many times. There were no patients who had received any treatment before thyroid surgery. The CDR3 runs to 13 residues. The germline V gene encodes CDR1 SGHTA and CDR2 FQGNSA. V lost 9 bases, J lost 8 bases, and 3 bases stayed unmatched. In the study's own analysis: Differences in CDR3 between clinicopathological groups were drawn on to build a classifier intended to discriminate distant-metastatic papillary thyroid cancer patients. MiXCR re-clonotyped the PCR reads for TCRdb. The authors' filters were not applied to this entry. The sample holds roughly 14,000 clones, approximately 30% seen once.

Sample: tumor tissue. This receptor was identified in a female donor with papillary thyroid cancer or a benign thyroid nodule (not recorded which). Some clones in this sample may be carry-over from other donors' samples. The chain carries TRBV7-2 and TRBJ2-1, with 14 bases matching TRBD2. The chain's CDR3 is CASRLAGGDEQFF. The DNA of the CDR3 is TGTGCCAGTAGACTAGCGGGAGGGGATGAGCAGTTCTTC.